This is a list of T cell receptor beta chains from one sample in a study of Graves' ophthalmopathy and Graves' hyperthyroidism. One entry per CDR3 protein, called by TCRdb with MiXCR from the multiplex PCR reads. The sample contains roughly 400,000 distinct CDR3 sequences, approximately 18% of which appear only once. The material sequenced was peripheral blood. These receptors all stem from an adult woman with stable Graves' hyperthyroidism. Both conserved end residues are part of each CDR3. D genes are given only for firm matches. Size is stated for part of the rows, as once, few or many counts, or as a class when the clone is expanded.

V gene	D gene	J gene	clone size	CDR3 DNA	CDR3 protein
TRBV4-3	NA	TRBJ1-1	many	TGCGCCAGCAGCCAAGATTTAGGGAAGTGGGACACTGAAGCTTTCTTT	CASSQDLGKWDTEAFF
TRBV14	TRBD1	TRBJ1-6	many	TGTGCCAGCAGCCTCCAGGGACAGAGCAATTCACCCCTCCACTTT	CASSLQGQSNSPLHF
TRBV7-8	TRBD2	TRBJ2-5	NA	TGTGCCAGCAGCTCAAGACTAGCGGGAGGACGGGAGACCCAGTACTTC	CASSSRLAGGRETQYF
TRBV5-1	TRBD1	TRBJ2-4	many	TGCGCCAGCAGCAATCCGGGACAGGGTGGCCCCGGATCAAGGCTAGCCAAAAACATTCAGTACTTC	CASSNPGQGGPGSRLAKNIQYF
TRBV20-1	TRBD1	TRBJ2-5	many	TGCAGTGCTAGAGATCGAGGGACAGCTCAAGAGACCCAGTACTTC	CSARDRGTAQETQYF
TRBV6-2/TRBV6-3	NA	TRBJ2-2	many	TGCGCCAGCAGCTTGTTGGACACCGGGGAGCTGTTTTTT	CASSLLDTGELFF
TRBV12-3/TRBV12-4	NA	TRBJ1-3	many	TGTGCCAGCAGGCCGCCCGTTGGAAACACCATATATTTT	CASRPPVGNTIYF
TRBV11-1	NA	TRBJ2-7	NA	TGTGCCAGCAGCGACCCTTTGGGGCCGGGAGAGCAGTACTTC	CASSDPLGPGEQYF
TRBV12-3/TRBV12-4	NA	TRBJ1-1	many	TGTGCCAGCAGTTTGGCAGGACGGAACACTGAAGCTTTCTTT	CASSLAGRNTEAFF
TRBV5-1	NA	TRBJ2-7	many	TGCGCCAGCAGCCCAGTGAACTGGGAGCGGAGGGCCTCCTACGAGCAGTACTTC	CASSPVNWERRASYEQYF
TRBV4-1	NA	TRBJ2-7	few	TGCGCCAGCTCGCACCCGGCGAGGGGGGGGGCCCATAGTGAGCAGTACTTC	CASSHPARGGAHSEQYF
TRBV18	NA	TRBJ1-1	many	TGTGCCAGCTCACCAGCCGGTCTCACTGAAGCTTTCTTT	CASSPAGLTEAFF
TRBV6-1	NA	TRBJ2-4	many	TGTGCCAGCAGTGAAGCTCGGGACGGGCTAGCCAAAAACATTCAGTACTTC	CASSEARDGLAKNIQYF
TRBV11-2	TRBD1	TRBJ2-7	many	TGTGCCAGCAGCTTAGAACCTGACGACAGGGCCTACGAGCAGTACTTC	CASSLEPDDRAYEQYF